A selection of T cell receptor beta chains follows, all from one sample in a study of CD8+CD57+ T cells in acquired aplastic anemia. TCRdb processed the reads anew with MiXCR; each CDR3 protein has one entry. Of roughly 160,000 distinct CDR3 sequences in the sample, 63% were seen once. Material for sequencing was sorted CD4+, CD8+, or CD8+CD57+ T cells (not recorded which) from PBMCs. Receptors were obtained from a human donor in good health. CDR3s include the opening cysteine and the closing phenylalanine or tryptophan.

CSARDRGNEQFF TRBV20-1
CASAPTGSNEQFF TRBV19
CATTQGGEQFF TRBV24-1
CASTSGGRSYEQYF TRBV10-1
CATSRDAGVSSYNEQFF TRBV15
CASSLVASGRTGTQYF TRBV7-2
CSVRSGHYNSPLHF TRBV20-1
CASGALGGKSNEQFF TRBV5-1
CASSWDSSSTDTQYF TRBV6-2/TRBV6-3
CASTSVGPPYEQYF TRBV6-5
CSVEDSGGGNEKLFF TRBV29-1
CASSGGSGGYTF TRBV10-1
CASSDIEIGEPQHF TRBV6-2/TRBV6-3
CASSSTPAPPPNDQYF TRBV7-8
CSARLQGFEQYF TRBV20-1
CSAPWWQGVGGYTF TRBV20-1
CASSLAGEVGGELFF TRBV7-2
CATSRARGENQPQHF TRBV15
CSVEPDRGPQETQYF TRBV29-1
CATSDFEGQPQHF TRBV24-1
CASLPTQGANYGYTF TRBV19
CSANPPGTIYGYTF TRBV20-1
CATSASAQETQYF TRBV24-1
CSARDGLADGTQYF TRBV20-1
CASSRQGTYEQYF TRBV4-1
CASSPAGGRDTQYF TRBV27
CSARPAGGPEQFF TRBV20-1
CASSLNPWTGYGYTF TRBV2
CASSSGRQGPTDTQYF TRBV5-1
CATSPLWGLGREQYF TRBV15
CSARIVGGRYEQYF TRBV20-1
CASSLVLGREAFF TRBV11-1
CASSAGTSGISYEQYF TRBV9
CSAGKTGNTEAFF TRBV20-1
CASSLYRAEGYF TRBV7-8
CASIGGHPYEQYF TRBV25-1
CASSETQLLNTGELFF TRBV2
CSAVVAGSSYEQYF TRBV20-1
CASSLGLRRGYTF TRBV7-9
CASSEMGNGNTIYF TRBV25-1
CASSLDIVRSGYGYTF TRBV11-2
CASSGSTSELLNTEAFF TRBV9
CATSGPGQNSRETQFF TRBV24-1
CASSSIQGQGNEQFF TRBV6-2/TRBV6-3
CASSLEGVEQYF TRBV5-1
CASQPRGFDAEAFF TRBV28
CSARPAKGYF TRBV20-1
CASSLRLYNEQFF TRBV7-2
CATSRGRVDQPQHF TRBV15
CASSLGNRGGETQYF TRBV7-9
CASSPGHVAEQYF TRBV12-3/TRBV12-4
CASSIGSGTDTQYF TRBV5-1
CASSVGGVTEAFF TRBV6-1
CASSRYVGTQNIQYF TRBV7-9
CASSGESYEQYF TRBV9